This entry lists 21 T cell receptor beta chains sequenced from one sample in a study of cytomegalovirus exposure and HLA in healthy donors. Primers: 60 Vbeta forward and 13 Jbeta reverse. The table came from immunoSEQ multiplex PCR; TCRdb's copy has only in-frame clones and leaves some out. The sample includes around 75,000 clones, about 76% of them seen just once. The sample consisted of PBMCs. These receptor sequences come from a man between 18 and 35 years old in good health and CMV-seronegative.

The rearrangement links TRBV7-2 to TRBJ2-3; perhaps TRBD1 as D (6 bases). Germline lookup yields CDR1 SGHTA and CDR2 FQGNSA. V dropped 1 base and J dropped 4 bases, with 9 bases sitting between them. The CDR3 sequence is 14 residues long. CDR3 bases: TGTGCCAGCAGCTTAGTGGGGGCGGCAGATACGCAGTATTTT. This codes for CASSLVGAADTQYF.

This chain connects TRBV6-5 to TRBJ2-5; weak D call: TRBD1 (6 bases). The DNA end favors TRBJ2-7, so the J call may be wrong. There are 14 residues in the CDR3. The germline CDR1 and CDR2 sequences are MNHEY and SVGAGI. CDR3: CASSRQASSYEQYF. In DNA form, the CDR3 reads TGTGCCAGCAGTCGACAGGCGAGCTCCTACGAGCAGTACTTC.

The J gene is TRBJ2-5, the V gene TRBV6-5; possibly TRBD1 for D (5 bases). Per the germline V gene, CDR1 is MNHEY and CDR2 is SVGAGI. CDR3 size: 14 residues. V was pared by 0 bases and J by 2 bases, with 7 bases between. The CDR3, as DNA: TGTGCCAGCAGTTACTCCCGACAGCAAGAGACCCAGTACTTC. Amino acids: CASSYSRQQETQYF.

V and J are TRBV11-2 and TRBJ1-4; no clear D. With 1 base removed from V and 8 bases from J, the gap between germline ends came to 17 bases. CDR3 length: 16 residues. CDR1 SGHAT and CDR2 FQNNGV come from the germline V gene. Here the CDR3 DNA reads TGTGCCAGCAGCTTAGGTCTCGGCAGCGTCGGAGAAAAACTGTTTTTT. This encodes CASSLGLGSVGEKLFF. Full variable domain (outside the CDR3, taken from reference TRBV11-2 and TRBJ1-4): EAGVAQSPRYKIIEKRQSVAFWCNPISGHATLYWYQQILGQGPKLLIQFQNNGVVDDSQLPKDRFSAERLKGVDSTLKIQPAKLEDSAVYLCASSLGLGSVGEKLFFGSGTQLSVL.

In this sample, this clone turned up a few times. This chain connects TRBV29-1 to TRBJ2-1; TRBD2 matches 8 bases. The CDR3 length is 14 residues. V gave up 1 base and J gave up 3 bases; unmatched junction bases: 2. CDR1 is SQVTM and CDR2 is ANQGSEA in the germline V gene. DNA of the CDR3: TGCAGCGTTGAAGGCGGGGGGTACTACAATGAGCAGTTCTTC. This sequence encodes CSVEGGGYYNEQFF.

The V call is TRBV7-8, the J call TRBJ2-5; TRBD2 matches 11 bases. This CDR3 is 18 amino acids long. The ends lost 1 base at V and 5 bases at J; junction bases unmatched: 12. Germline lookup yields CDR1 SGHVS and CDR2 FQNEAQ. CDR3 loop: CASSLGSVLAGGQETQYF. CDR3 nucleotides: TGTGCCAGCAGCTTAGGAAGTGTCTTAGCGGGGGGGCAGGAGACCCAGTACTTC. The full variable domain, in which reference TRBV7-8 and TRBJ2-5 provide the parts outside the CDR3, is GAGVSQSPRYKVAKRGQDVALRCDPISGHVSLFWYQQALGQGPEFLTYFQNEAQLDKSGLPSDRFFAERPEGSVSTLKIQRTQQEDSAVYLCASSLGSVLAGGQETQYFGPGTRLLVL.

The gene calls are TRBV9 and TRBJ2-5; D perhaps matches TRBD2 (6 bases). Per germline, CDR1 SGDLS and CDR2 YYNGEE. The V end was cut by 3 bases, the J end by 0 bases, with 12 bases between. The CDR3 covers 15 residues. This CDR3 is CASSASSGNQETQYF. The CDR3 bases are TGTGCCAGCAGCGCCAGTAGCGGAAACCAAGAGACCCAGTACTTC. Combining the CDR3 with reference TRBV9 and TRBJ2-5 gives the whole variable domain DSGVTQTPKHLITATGQRVTLRCSPRSGDLSVYWYQQSLDQGLQFLIQYYNGEERAKGNILERFSAQQFPDLHSELNLSSLELGDSALYFCASSASSGNQETQYFGPGTRLLVL.

The chain couples TRBV7-2 to TRBJ2-3; D uncertain. The CDR3 runs 14 residues. V lost 8 bases to trimming and J lost 10 bases, with 22 bases between them. CDR1 is SGHTA and CDR2 is FQGNSA in the germline V gene. The CDR3 coding sequence is TGTGCCAGCCACCAAATCTCAGGATTTCGACCGCAGTATTTT. Amino acids: CASHQISGFRPQYF.

The rearrangement joins TRBV28 to TRBJ2-5; D is possibly TRBD2 (7 bases). Germline V gives CDR1 MDHEN, CDR2 SYDVKM. Trimming removed 2 bases at V and 2 bases at J, with 15 bases between. The CDR3 extends over 16 amino acids. The CDR3 protein is CASSLGGGSPQETQYF. The CDR3 DNA is TGTGCCAGCAGTTTAGGGGGGGGCTCCCCTCAAGAGACCCAGTACTTC.

This chain joins TRBV6-1 and TRBJ1-6; weak D call: TRBD1 (6 bases). The CDR3 is 15 residues long. The V and J ends lost 6 bases and 5 bases respectively, with 14 bases between them. Germline V CDR1 and CDR2: MNHNS, SASEGT. The CDR3 DNA is TGTGCCAGCAGGGAACAGGGAGGGAATAATTCACCCCTCCACTTT. This codes for CASREQGGNNSPLHF.

The chain combines TRBV15 with TRBJ1-3; 7 bases align to TRBD1. The J segment lost 4 bases and the V segment lost 2 bases, leaving 5 bases of the junction unmatched. This CDR3 is built from 15 residues. CDR1 and CDR2 (germline): LNHNV, YYDKDF (reference sequence). The CDR3 nucleotides are TGTGCCACCAGCAGAAATACAGGGGACGGAAACACCATATATTTT. It specifies CATSRNTGDGNTIYF.

This clone was observed a handful of times. The chain links TRBV11-2 to TRBJ2-1; 8 positions match TRBD2. The CDR3 is 15 amino acids. Losses at the gene ends were 3 bases for V and 4 bases for J; bases not matched to a gene: 5. Germline-derived CDR1 and CDR2 are SGHAT and FQNNGV. The CDR3 loop is CASSLTSGGYNEQFF. The DNA for the CDR3 is TGTGCCAGCAGCTTGACCAGCGGGGGATACAATGAGCAGTTCTTC.

The genes are TRBV19 and TRBJ2-1, with 11 positions matching TRBD2. This CDR3 is 17 amino acids long. V lost 7 bases, J lost 2 bases, and 10 bases stayed unmatched. Germline V lookup: CDR1 LNHDA, CDR2 SQIVND (reference sequence). The CDR3 sequence: CASTGLAGALTYNEQFF. CDR3 sequence (DNA): TGTGCCAGTACCGGACTAGCGGGCGCTCTGACCTACAATGAGCAGTTCTTC.

The chain has TRBV5-1 and TRBJ2-5; D is undetermined. Germline V lookup: CDR1 SGHRS, CDR2 YFSETQ. The CDR3 is 15 amino acids. Trimming shortened V by 3 bases and J by 4 bases, and 16 bases separated the two germline ends. CDR3 residues: CASSSRMGSGETQYF. CDR3 bases: TGCGCCAGCAGCTCTAGGATGGGTTCCGGAGAGACCCAGTACTTC. The complete variable domain, with remaining parts taken from reference TRBV5-1 and TRBJ2-5, reads KAGVTQTPRYLIKTRGQQVTLSCSPISGHRSVSWYQQTPGQGLQFLFEYFSETQRNKGNFPGRFSGRQFSNSRSEMNVSTLELGDSALYLCASSSRMGSGETQYFGPGTRLLVL.

J is TRBJ1-5 and V is TRBV2; 8 bases map to TRBD1. In germline, CDR1 is SNHLY, CDR2 FYNNEI. Trimming took 3 bases from V and 6 from J; bases not matched to a gene: 13. The CDR3 length is 17 residues. The CDR3: CASSDRAGGAGSQPQHF. The CDR3 DNA sequence: TGTGCCAGCAGTGATCGTGCAGGGGGCGCTGGGAGTCAGCCCCAGCATTTT.

The V and J genes are TRBV5-1 and TRBJ2-2, with 8 nucleotides matching TRBD2. V lost 9 bases, J lost 1 base, and 11 bases stayed unmatched. Germline-derived CDR1 and CDR2 are SGHRS and YFSETQ. This CDR3 comprises 16 residues. The CDR3 DNA is TGCGCCACGAGCCCGGGGGGGCCGAGGAACACCGGGGAGCTGTTTTTT. Its protein is CATSPGGPRNTGELFF.

The chain is built from TRBV5-4 and TRBJ2-5, with D tentatively TRBD2 (6 bases). The ends were cut back, 0 bases at V and 2 bases at J, with 8 bases in the middle. The CDR3 extends over 14 amino acids. The germline gives CDR1 SGHNT, CDR2 YYREEE (reference sequence). CDR3 residues: CASSLAGTQETQYF. CDR3 coding DNA: TGTGCCAGCAGCTTGGCCGGGACTCAAGAGACCCAGTACTTC.

This clone was counted a single time. This chain joins TRBV6-1 and TRBJ2-5; the match to TRBD2 covers 12 bases. The CDR3 is 15 residues long. Germline V gene data show CDR1 as MNHNS and CDR2 as SASEGT. Germline trimming cut 4 bases from V and 4 bases from J; bases unmatched to any gene: 4. The CDR3 bases are TGTGCCAGCAGTGCCCTAGCGGGGGGGCCAGAGACCCAGTACTTC. Encoded protein: CASSALAGGPETQYF.

This clone was detected a few times. This sequence joins TRBV14 and TRBJ1-1, with D possibly matching TRBD1 (5 bases). Trimming took off 1 base at V and 3 bases at J, with 12 bases between the two ends. Per germline, CDR1 SGHDN and CDR2 FVKESK. The CDR3 sequence is 15 residues long. The CDR3 DNA reads TGTGCCAGCAGCCAAGGTCCCCCAGGGCACACTGAAGCTTTCTTT. This sequence encodes CASSQGPPGHTEAFF.

This chain joins TRBV7-2 and TRBJ2-3; D is perhaps TRBD2 (6 bases). The germline V and J ends were trimmed by 4 bases and 0 bases, with 8 bases remaining between them. This CDR3 region has 14 residues. The V gene's germline CDR1 is SGHTA and CDR2 FQGNSA. The CDR3, as DNA: TGTGCCAGCAGCTCTAGCGTGAGCACAGATACGCAGTATTTT. Its translation: CASSSSVSTDTQYF.

The chain uses TRBV27 and TRBJ2-5; the D gene is possibly TRBD2 (5 bases). There are 14 residues in the CDR3. Trimming left V 6 bases short and J 2 bases short, with 13 bases between. Looked up from germline, CDR1 is MNHEY and CDR2 is SMNVEV (reference sequence). The CDR3 region is CASRQGGGQETQYF. DNA for the CDR3: TGTGCCAGCAGGCAAGGAGGAGGTCAAGAGACCCAGTACTTC.